These 12 T cell receptor beta chains came from one sample sequenced in a study of OX40 agonist ivuxolimab in advanced cancers. Repertoires were generated with immunoSEQ multiplex PCR, while TCRdb's copy carries only in-frame clones and drops some. This table has around 150,000 clones, 90% appearing once. The source was CD4+ or CD8+ T cells sorted from blood, collected in a trial of the OX40 agonist ivuxolimab. These receptor sequences come from an adult with an advanced solid tumor such as melanoma, head and neck, liver or kidney cancer.

The count of this clone is one. This chain joins TRBV29-1 and TRBJ2-3; 9 bases line up with TRBD2. The CDR3 is 17 amino acids. CDR1 and CDR2 from the germline V gene are SQVTM and ANQGSEA. V lost 4 bases and J lost 0; bases outside the gene matches: 11. CDR3 sequence reads: CSVAREASGVSTDTQYF. The CDR3 DNA reads TGCAGCGTTGCCAGGGAGGCTAGCGGGGTTAGCACAGATACGCAGTATTTT.

This clone appeared a few times. The chain combines TRBV11-1 with TRBJ2-5; 8 nucleotides match TRBD1. CDR3 length: 13 residues. The germline CDR1 and CDR2 sequences are SGHAT and FQDESV (reference sequence). J was trimmed by 11 bases and V by 3 bases; bases with no gene match: 8. The CDR3: CASSFQGAIGQYF. CDR3 coding DNA: TGTGCCAGCAGCTTCCAGGGGGCCATCGGGCAGTACTTC.

The J gene is TRBJ2-5, the V gene TRBV30; a weak D match, TRBD2 (5 bases). The J call may be faulty, since TRBJ2-7 better matches the DNA end. From germline, CDR1 is GTSNPN and CDR2 SVGIG (reference sequence). The CDR3 spans 13 residues. CDR3 sequence reads: CAWSHGISYEQYF. In DNA form, the CDR3 reads TGTGCCTGGAGTCACGGGATCTCCTACGAGCAGTACTTC.

This clone was seen only once. The V call is TRBV30, the J call TRBJ1-2; possible D gene TRBD1, 6 bases. CDR1 is GTSNPN, CDR2 SVGIG, per germline (reference sequence). The CDR3 extends over 14 amino acids. V was shortened by 2 bases and J by 4 bases, with 14 bases between the two germline ends. This chain's CDR3 is CAWSTDSYSYGYTF. CDR3 nucleotide sequence: TGTGCCTGGAGTACGGACAGTTACAGCTATGGCTACACCTTC.

This clone was seen only a few times. The chain employs TRBV7-8 and TRBJ1-1; D possibly corresponds to TRBD1 (5 bases). Germline V gives CDR1 SGHVS, CDR2 FQNEAQ. The CDR3 is made up of 15 amino acids. The V end lost 0 bases, the J end lost 3 bases, and 11 bases lay between the germline ends. The CDR3 region is CASSLALGGYTEAFF. CDR3 bases: TGTGCCAGCAGCTTAGCGCTTGGGGGTTACACTGAAGCTTTCTTT.

The CDR3 sequence is CASSIDRQIAAGELFF. CDR3 in DNA: TGTGCCAGTAGTATAGATAGGCAGATTGCCGCCGGGGAGCTGTTTTTT. This rearrangement joins TRBV19 to TRBJ2-2; the D is unclear. The germline V and J ends were trimmed by 0 bases and 6 bases, with 14 bases remaining between them. The CDR3 has 16 residues. Germline V lookup: CDR1 LNHDA, CDR2 SQIVND (reference sequence).

This chain links TRBV28 with TRBJ2-7, with D unclear. The ends were cut back, 3 bases at V and 2 bases at J, with 8 bases in the middle. This CDR3 spans 13 amino acids. Per the germline V gene, CDR1 is MDHEN and CDR2 is SYDVKM. CDR3 sequence (DNA): TGTGCCAGCAGTTTCGCCGCCGCCTACGAGCAGTACTTC. Its protein is CASSFAAAYEQYF. The entire variable domain, with the rest obtained from reference TRBV28 and TRBJ2-7, is as follows: DVKVTQSSRYLVKRTGEKVFLECVQDMDHENMFWYRQDPGLGLRLIYFSYDVKMKEKGDIPEGYSVSREKKERFSLILESASTNQTSMYLCASSFAAAYEQYFGPGTRLTVT.

The CDR3 DNA reads TGTGCCAGCAGCCAAGGCCTCGCGCGGGGGGCTCTCCTGAATGAGCAGTTCTTC. Translated, it gives CASSQGLARGALLNEQFF. The V gene is TRBV14, the J gene TRBJ2-1, with 8 nucleotides matching TRBD2. The V gene's germline CDR1 is SGHDN and CDR2 FVKESK. J lost 7 bases, V lost 1 base, and 15 bases had no gene match. The CDR3 spans 18 residues.

The V call is TRBV6-5, the J call TRBJ2-1; D might be TRBD2 (6 bases). Germline values: CDR1 MNHEY, CDR2 SVGAGI. The CDR3 is 16 amino acids. V gave up 0 bases and J gave up 2 bases, with 11 bases separating them. The CDR3 nucleotides are TGTGCCAGCAGTTACTCTGTCGGGAGTGCCTACAATGAGCAGTTCTTC. Protein sequence: CASSYSVGSAYNEQFF.

This clone has just one count. This rearrangement joins TRBV9 to TRBJ1-1, with D unclear. Germline CDR1 SGDLS, CDR2 YYNGEE. Trimming took 4 bases from V and 1 from J, leaving 11 bases between them. This CDR3 region has 14 residues. This CDR3 reads CASSPRIKNTEAFF. CDR3 bases: TGTGCCAGCAGCCCCCGAATAAAGAACACTGAAGCTTTCTTT.

The chain recombines TRBV5-4 with TRBJ1-1; TRBD1 aligns across 8 bases. J gave up 8 bases and V 4 bases, and 4 bases lay outside the gene matches. CDR3 length: 12 residues. Looked up from germline, CDR1 is SGHNT and CDR2 is YYREEE (reference sequence). The CDR3 bases are TGTGCCAGCAGCGGCGACAGGGGAGAAGCTTTCTTT. Translation: CASSGDRGEAFF.

J is TRBJ2-1 and V is TRBV2; 8 bases match TRBD2. J was trimmed by 4 bases and V by 3 bases; bases with no gene match: 5. This CDR3 has 15 residues. Germline loops: CDR1 SNHLY, CDR2 FYNNEI. This CDR3 reads CASSESGSGYNEQFF. The CDR3 DNA follows: TGTGCCAGCAGTGAGAGCGGGAGTGGGTACAATGAGCAGTTCTTC.